One sample yielded the 18 T cell receptor beta chains listed below, sequenced in a study of T cells in Graves' hyperthyroidism and ophthalmopathy. RNA transcripts yielded amplified TCR beta CDR3 regions. First-round RT-PCR of the TCR CDR3 relied on the HTBI primer set. TCRdb analysed the multiplex PCR reads with MiXCR anew, one entry per CDR3 protein. The profile shows more than 150,000 distinct CDR3 sequences, over 15% of them singletons. Sequencing input: blood. These TCRs come from a woman in her 50s with Graves' hyperthyroidism.

This sequence joins TRBV5-5 and TRBJ2-3; TRBD2 aligns across 7 bases. Germline V lookup: CDR1 SGHKS, CDR2 YYEKEE (reference sequence). J was trimmed by 6 bases and V by 2 bases; bases with no gene match: 9. CDR3 length equals 15 residues. CDR3 sequence reads: CASSFTSVKEDTQYF. The CDR3 nucleotides read TGTGCCAGCAGCTTTACTAGCGTGAAGGAGGATACGCAGTATTTT.

The rearrangement joins TRBV5-1 to TRBJ2-1; 10 bases fit TRBD2. CDR3 size: 15 residues. With V trimmed by 4 bases and J by 8 bases, 9 bases remained unmatched. Germline loops: CDR1 SGHRS, CDR2 YFSETQ. This CDR3 reads CASSPLTSGFYEQFF. The CDR3 DNA reads as TGCGCCAGCAGCCCACTGACTAGCGGGTTCTATGAGCAGTTCTTC.

This clonotype was picked up many times. The V gene is TRBV6-1, the J gene TRBJ1-1; no reliable D call. V was cut by 0 bases and J by 1 base, with 3 bases left in between. The V gene's germline CDR1 is MNHNS and CDR2 SASEGT. This CDR3 comprises 13 residues. CDR3 in DNA: TGTGCCAGCAGTGAAGCCAGGAACACTGAAGCTTTCTTT. Its protein product is CASSEARNTEAFF.

This clonotype was detected ten times or more. The CDR3 loop is CAISASGVETQYF. The DNA of the CDR3 is TGTGCCATCAGTGCTAGCGGGGTGGAGACCCAGTACTTC. This rearrangement joins TRBV10-3 to TRBJ2-5, with TRBD2 matching over 9 bases. Trimming at V came to 4 bases and at J to 5 bases, leaving 2 bases not matched to a gene. Germline values: CDR1 ENHRY, CDR2 SYGVKD. The CDR3 has 13 residues.

In this sample, this clonotype turned up many times. V gene TRBV7-2 combines with J gene TRBJ2-7; TRBD1 or TRBD2 may be the D gene (5 bases each). The CDR3 extends over 18 amino acids. Trimming cost V 3 bases and J 0 bases, with 21 bases left between them. Germline values: CDR1 SGHTA, CDR2 FQGNSA. The CDR3 sequence: CASSFTPGTGISSYEQYF. CDR3 coding DNA: TGTGCCAGCAGCTTTACCCCAGGGACGGGGATTAGCTCCTACGAGCAGTACTTC. The full variable domain, its missing parts supplied by reference TRBV7-2 and TRBJ2-7, is GAGVSQSPSNKVTEKGKDVELRCDPISGHTALYWYRQSLGQGLEFLIYFQGNSAPDKSGLPSDRFSAERTGGSVSTLTIQRTQQEDSAVYLCASSFTPGTGISSYEQYFGPGTRLTVT.

This clonotype came up many times. This rearrangement joins TRBV14 to TRBJ2-1; no definite D call. The germline CDR1 and CDR2 sequences are SGHDN and FVKESK. Trimming left V 0 bases short and J 4 bases short, with 10 bases between. The CDR3 contains 15 residues. For the CDR3, the DNA is TGTGCCAGCAGCCAAGAATCGCGACGGTACAATGAGCAGTTCTTC. Residues: CASSQESRRYNEQFF.

In its sample, this clonotype was seen many times. The rearrangement links TRBV4-2 to TRBJ2-7, with D perhaps matching TRBD2 (6 bases). The CDR3 length is 15 residues. Per the germline V gene, CDR1 is LGHNA and CDR2 is YNFKEQ. Trimming took 0 bases from V and 1 from J, leaving 10 bases between them. CDR3 DNA sequence: TGTGCCAGCAGCCAAGATGGTCTAGCGTCCTACGAGCAGTACTTC. Protein sequence: CASSQDGLASYEQYF.

This clonotype was picked up many times. This rearrangement joins TRBV5-4 to TRBJ2-7, with D possibly being TRBD2 (7 bases). V lost 1 base, J lost 5 bases, and 13 bases lay in between. The CDR3 loop spans 14 amino acids. Germline V gene lookup returns CDR1 SGHNT and CDR2 YYREEE (reference sequence). The CDR3 DNA is TGTGCCAGCAGCTTGTTAGGGGGGGCCCACGAGCAGTACTTC. It specifies CASSLLGGAHEQYF.

The chain uses TRBV20-1 and TRBJ1-3; 10 positions match TRBD1. The CDR3 spans 17 residues. V lost 4 bases to trimming and J lost 2 bases; unmatched junction nucleotides: 11. Germline V CDR1 and CDR2: DFQATT, SNEGSKA (reference sequence). In nucleotides, the CDR3 is TGCAGTGCTAACCGGGACAGGGGCCTTGATACTGGAAACACCATATATTTT. Amino acid sequence: CSANRDRGLDTGNTIYF.

In this sample, this clonotype turned up many times. The chain uses TRBV12-3 or TRBV12-4 and TRBJ2-4; D call uncertain. The CDR3 has 15 residues. Trimming removed 6 bases at V and 1 base at J, with 13 bases between. The CDR3 nucleotides read TGTGCCAGCAGGAACAGTGTTTGGGCCAAAAACATTCAGTACTTC. As protein: CASRNSVWAKNIQYF.

This clonotype was detected many times. This sequence joins TRBV5-6 and TRBJ1-6, with a weak D call TRBD1 (5 bases). V was pared by 3 bases and J by 13 bases, with 11 bases between. There are 12 residues in the CDR3. Per the germline V gene, CDR1 is SGHDT and CDR2 is YYEEEE. CDR3 bases: TGTGCCAGCAGCTCAACCGGGGGGCCCCTCCACTTT. Encoded protein: CASSSTGGPLHF.

The rearrangement joins TRBV19 to TRBJ2-2, with D perhaps matching TRBD2 (6 bases). V was shortened by 1 base and J by 3 bases, with 9 bases between the two germline ends. In germline, CDR1 is LNHDA, CDR2 SQIVND (reference sequence). The CDR3 is 15 amino acids. CDR3 residues: CASSIAGEDTGELFF. Here the CDR3 DNA reads TGTGCCAGTAGTATAGCGGGGGAGGACACCGGGGAGCTGTTTTTT.

A single count supports this clonotype. This chain connects TRBV3-1 to TRBJ1-5; D call uncertain. This CDR3 comprises 14 residues. V was trimmed by 4 bases and J by 5 bases, leaving 12 bases between them. Germline loops: CDR1 LGHDT, CDR2 YNNKEL (reference sequence). CDR3 bases: TGTGCCAGCAGCCGCCAATACCTTGATCAGCCCCAGCATTTT. The encoded protein is CASSRQYLDQPQHF.

The table lists this clonotype with many counts. This chain joins TRBV15 and TRBJ1-6, with D possibly being TRBD1 (6 bases). Looked up from germline, CDR1 is LNHNV and CDR2 is YYDKDF (reference sequence). Trimming stripped 1 base from V and 10 bases from J, with 14 bases between. This CDR3 has 15 amino acids. As DNA, the CDR3 is TGTGCCACCAGCAGAGCCTACAGGGTAACCTCACCCCTCCACTTT. Translated, it gives CATSRAYRVTSPLHF.

This clonotype was recorded a few times. The chain has TRBV9 and TRBJ2-2; no firm D call. V gave up 0 bases and J gave up 1 base, with 4 bases separating them. The CDR3 consists of 14 residues. Germline CDR1 is SGDLS and CDR2 is YYNGEE. The CDR3 region has the DNA TGTGCCAGCAGCGTAGAGAAGAACACCGGGGAGCTGTTTTTT. Protein: CASSVEKNTGELFF.

This clonotype was observed many times. This sequence joins TRBV9 and TRBJ1-2; 7 bases match TRBD1. J was trimmed by 6 bases and V by 3 bases; bases with no gene match: 11. This CDR3 has 15 amino acids. Germline V gives CDR1 SGDLS, CDR2 YYNGEE. The CDR3 DNA sequence: TGTGCCAGCAGCGCTCCCCTCGGAGGGACAGATGGCTACACCTTC. Encoded protein: CASSAPLGGTDGYTF.

V is TRBV9 and J is TRBJ2-1; the D gene could be TRBD1 or TRBD2 (5 bases each). V lost 0 bases, J lost 1 base, and 11 bases lay in between. Germline CDR1 is SGDLS and CDR2 is YYNGEE. This CDR3 has 16 amino acids. CDR3 sequence (DNA): TGTGCCAGCAGCGTAGGGGGGAGAGGGTCCTACAATGAGCAGTTCTTC. Translating it yields CASSVGGRGSYNEQFF.

This clonotype was seen many times. J is TRBJ1-4 and V is TRBV7-9; D gene unclear. The ends were cut back, 11 bases at V and 2 bases at J, with 12 bases in the middle. The germline CDR1 and CDR2 sequences are SEHNR and FQNEAQ (reference sequence). The CDR3 length is 13 residues. CDR3 bases: TGTGCCGGCGGGCGACCTACTAATGAAAAACTGTTTTTT. Translated, it gives CAGGRPTNEKLFF. The variable domain in full, completed from reference TRBV7-9 and TRBJ1-4, reads DTGVSQNPRHKITKRGQNVTFRCDPISEHNRLYWYRQTLGQGPEFLTYFQNEAQLEKSRLLSDRFSAERPKGSFSTLEIQRTEQGDSAMYLCAGGRPTNEKLFFGSGTQLSVL.